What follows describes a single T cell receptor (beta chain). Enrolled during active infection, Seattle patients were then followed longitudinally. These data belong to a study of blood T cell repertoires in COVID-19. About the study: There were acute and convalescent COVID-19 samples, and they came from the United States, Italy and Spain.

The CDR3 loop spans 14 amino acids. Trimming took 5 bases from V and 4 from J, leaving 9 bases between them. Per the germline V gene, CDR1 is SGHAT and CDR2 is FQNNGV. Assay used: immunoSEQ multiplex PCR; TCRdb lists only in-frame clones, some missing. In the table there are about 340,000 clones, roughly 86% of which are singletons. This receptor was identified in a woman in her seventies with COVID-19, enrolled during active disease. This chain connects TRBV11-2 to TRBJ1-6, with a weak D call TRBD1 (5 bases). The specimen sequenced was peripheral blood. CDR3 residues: CASSGRQYNSPLHF. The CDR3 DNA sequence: TGTGCCAGCAGCGGCCGACAGTATAATTCACCCCTCCACTTT. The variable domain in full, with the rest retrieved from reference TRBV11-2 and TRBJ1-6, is EAGVAQSPRYKIIEKRQSVAFWCNPISGHATLYWYQQILGQGPKLLIQFQNNGVVDDSQLPKDRFSAERLKGVDSTLKIQPAKLEDSAVYLCASSGRQYNSPLHFGNGTRLTVT.